One and the same sample provided the 27 T cell receptor beta chains below, sequenced in a study of T cells in tumors and immune-related adverse events. Using immunoSEQ multiplex PCR, the repertoire was profiled, and TCRdb retains in-frame clones only, with some absent. Here the sample spans about 2,500 clones, 80% to 90% being singletons. Sequencing used tumor tissue, obtained from a patient treated with anti-PD-1 therapy. These receptor sequences come from a female donor with metastatic renal cell carcinoma.

DNA of the CDR3: TGTGCCAGCAGCTTATTGCAGGGGCCATTCTCTGGAAACACCATATATTTT. Translation gives CASSLLQGPFSGNTIYF. This chain uses TRBV7-8 with TRBJ1-3, with D possibly TRBD1 on 6 matching bases. V gave up 2 bases and J gave up 0 bases, with 14 bases separating them. The CDR3 is 17 amino acids. Germline CDR1 and CDR2: SGHVS and FQNEAQ. Together with reference TRBV7-8 and TRBJ1-3, the CDR3 gives the full variable domain: GAGVSQSPRYKVAKRGQDVALRCDPISGHVSLFWYQQALGQGPEFLTYFQNEAQLDKSGLPSDRFFAERPEGSVSTLKIQRTQQEDSAVYLCASSLLQGPFSGNTIYFGEGSWLTVV.

The gene calls are TRBV23-1 and TRBJ2-4; D is possibly TRBD1 (6 bases). TRBV23-1 is an open reading frame whose function is uncertain. The CDR3 sequence is 18 residues long. The ends were cut back, 0 bases at V and 0 bases at J, with 15 bases in the middle. CDR3 residues: CASSQSLDSETAKNIQYF. The CDR3 DNA reads as TGCGCCAGCAGTCAATCCTTGGACAGCGAAACAGCCAAAAACATTCAGTACTTC.

The chain links TRBV7-9 to TRBJ2-5, with 10 bases aligning to TRBD1. Germline CDR1 and CDR2: SEHNR and FQNEAQ (reference sequence). V gave up 5 bases and J gave up 3 bases; unmatched junction bases: 6. The CDR3 consists of 15 residues. Here the CDR3 reads CASSLETGGKETQYF. In DNA, the CDR3 is TGTGCCAGCAGCCTGGAGACAGGGGGCAAAGAGACCCAGTACTTC.

The gene calls are TRBV5-6 and TRBJ2-3; D uncertain. This CDR3 has 14 residues. V gave up 5 bases and J gave up 4 bases, with 14 bases separating them. From germline, CDR1 is SGHDT and CDR2 YYEEEE. The CDR3 nucleotides are TGTGCCAGCAGATCGGCCCAGAGCGCAGATACGCAGTATTTT. Residues: CASRSAQSADTQYF.

The V call is TRBV5-5, the J call TRBJ2-7, with 10 positions matching TRBD2. Losses at the gene ends were 4 bases for V and 3 bases for J; bases not matched to a gene: 10. CDR3 length: 16 amino acids. CDR1 is SGHKS, CDR2 YYEKEE, per germline (reference sequence). CDR3: CASSPLTPSGSYEQYF. The CDR3, as DNA: TGTGCCAGCAGCCCCCTAACTCCTAGCGGGAGCTACGAGCAGTACTTC.

In its sample, this clone was seen a few times. The chain employs TRBV19 and TRBJ2-5; 10 bases match TRBD2. With 4 bases clipped from V and 4 bases from J, the junction kept 0 bases outside the gene matches. Germline V CDR1 and CDR2: LNHDA, SQIVND (reference sequence). This CDR3 region has 13 residues. The CDR3: CASSTSGRETQYF. CDR3 DNA: TGTGCCAGTAGTACTAGCGGGAGAGAGACCCAGTACTTC.

About this clone: A read error may produce the germline difference seen at one junction end. The V gene is TRBV7-2, the J gene TRBJ1-1, with D tentatively TRBD1 (6 bases). The CDR3 runs to 15 residues. Germline values: CDR1 SGHTA, CDR2 FQGNSA. In nucleotides, the CDR3 is TGTGCCAGCAGCTTAGGAGACAGGAGGAACACTGAAACTTTCTTT. Protein sequence: CASSLGDRRNTETFF.

The chain combines TRBV4-3 with TRBJ1-2; 7 nucleotides line up with TRBD1. Per germline, CDR1 LGHNA and CDR2 YSLEER. The CDR3 has 14 amino acids. The V and J ends lost 3 bases and 8 bases, in that order; junction bases with no gene match: 9. CDR3 nucleotide sequence: TGCGCCAGCAGCCAGATAGACAGGGAAAGCGGCTACACCTTC. Amino acids: CASSQIDRESGYTF.

The chain joins TRBV9 to TRBJ1-2; D may be TRBD1 (5 bases). This CDR3 is built from 11 residues. Germline V gene lookup returns CDR1 SGDLS and CDR2 YYNGEE. With 3 bases removed from V and 7 bases from J, the gap between germline ends came to 7 bases. The CDR3 region is CASSAGSGYTF. The CDR3 DNA sequence: TGTGCCAGCAGCGCAGGGAGTGGCTACACCTTC.

The CDR3 DNA is TGTGCCAGGATAGGACTAGCGGGAGATGGCTCCTACGAGCAGTACTTC. As protein: CARIGLAGDGSYEQYF. The chain has TRBV2 and TRBJ2-7, with 13 bases aligning to TRBD2. Germline lookup yields CDR1 SNHLY and CDR2 FYNNEI. The CDR3 is 16 amino acids. Trimming cost V 9 bases and J 0 bases; bases outside gene matches: 8.

This chain links TRBV18 with TRBJ2-7; TRBD1 matches at 7 bases. The CDR3 covers 17 residues. J lost 2 bases, V lost 1 base, and 11 bases had no gene match. Germline assignment: CDR1 KGHSH and CDR2 LQKENI. CDR3 in DNA: TGTGCCAGCTCACCACTTTCCCCCGCGACAGGGCCCTACGAGCAGTACTTC. It codes for CASSPLSPATGPYEQYF.

V is TRBV19 and J is TRBJ2-1, with 7 bases aligning to TRBD1. V was pared by 6 bases and J by 3 bases, with 5 bases of the junction left unmatched. Germline-derived CDR1 and CDR2 are LNHDA and SQIVND (reference sequence). This CDR3 comprises 14 residues. CDR3 loop: CASSLTGFYNEQFF. The CDR3, as DNA: TGTGCCAGTAGCCTGACAGGGTTCTACAATGAGCAGTTCTTC.

The chain links TRBV7-2 to TRBJ2-7; unclear D gene. CDR3 length: 14 residues. V was clipped by 6 bases and J by 2 bases, with 14 bases between them. From germline, CDR1 is SGHTA and CDR2 FQGNSA. CDR3 in DNA: TGTGCCAGCAGGTCCCATGGCGGTCCCTACGAGCAGTACTTC. Protein: CASRSHGGPYEQYF.

This clone has just a few counts. This sequence joins TRBV6-5 and TRBJ2-1, with 14 bases matching TRBD2. The CDR3 consists of 15 residues. Germline V CDR1 and CDR2: MNHEY, SVGAGI. V was pared by 4 bases and J by 9 bases, with 5 bases of the junction left unmatched. As DNA, the CDR3 is TGTGCCAGCAGTTCCGCCGGGACTAGCGGGAGTGAGCAGTTCTTC. This codes for CASSSAGTSGSEQFF.

This chain connects TRBV6-1 to TRBJ1-5, with TRBD1 matching over 7 bases. Germline V gene data show CDR1 as MNHNS and CDR2 as SASEGT. Trimming took 3 bases from V and 3 from J; bases not matched to a gene: 5. This CDR3 region has 15 residues. CDR3 sequence (DNA): TGTGCCAGCAGTGATGACAGGGCACACAATCAGCCCCAGCATTTT. This codes for CASSDDRAHNQPQHF.

The chain employs TRBV5-4 and TRBJ1-1; no clear D. The CDR3 has 13 residues. V lost 0 bases to trimming and J lost 5 bases, with 8 bases between them. The germline gives CDR1 SGHNT, CDR2 YYREEE (reference sequence). CDR3 residues: CASSLEKRTEAFF. As DNA, the CDR3 is TGTGCCAGCAGCTTGGAGAAAAGGACTGAAGCTTTCTTT.

The J gene is TRBJ2-3, the V gene TRBV6-5; D is uncertain. The V gene's germline CDR1 is MNHEY and CDR2 SVGAGI. Trimming pared 4 bases from V and 2 bases from J, leaving 4 bases between. The CDR3 spans 12 residues. The CDR3 loop reads CASSSPTDTQYF. In DNA form, the CDR3 reads TGTGCCAGCAGTTCCCCCACAGATACGCAGTATTTT.

J is TRBJ1-1 and V is TRBV6-4; no definite D call. V dropped 5 bases and J dropped 6 bases, with 19 bases sitting between them. The CDR3 spans 15 residues. Germline V gene sequence: CDR1 MRHNA, CDR2 SNTAGT. In DNA, the CDR3 is TGTGCCAGCAGTCCCGGACGGAGTTTCGGGTCTGAAGCTTTCTTT. Its protein product is CASSPGRSFGSEAFF.

The chain employs TRBV29-1 and TRBJ2-3; D tentatively fits TRBD1 or TRBD2 (5 bases each). V dropped 3 bases and J dropped 8 bases, with 18 bases sitting between them. The CDR3 length is 14 residues. Germline V gives CDR1 SQVTM, CDR2 ANQGSEA. The DNA of the CDR3 is TGCAGCGTTGATTCCGGGATAGGGGTCCCTACGCAGTATTTT. Amino acids: CSVDSGIGVPTQYF.

V and J are TRBV30 and TRBJ1-3, with D perhaps TRBD1 (6 bases). V gave up 0 bases and J gave up 0 bases, with 9 bases separating them. CDR1 is GTSNPN and CDR2 is SVGIG in the germline V gene (reference sequence). This CDR3 region has 15 residues. The CDR3 DNA is TGTGCCTGGAGTGTACAGGGTTTCTCTGGAAACACCATATATTTT. Its translation is CAWSVQGFSGNTIYF.

This clone was detected once. The V call is TRBV9, the J call TRBJ2-1; no firm D call. CDR1 is SGDLS, CDR2 YYNGEE, per germline. V lost 1 base, J lost 3 bases, and 11 bases lay in between. This CDR3 spans 15 amino acids. CDR3 residues: CASSVKLVSYNEQFF. The DNA for the CDR3 is TGTGCCAGCAGCGTAAAATTGGTTAGCTACAATGAGCAGTTCTTC.

The chain couples TRBV7-9 to TRBJ1-1, with D hard to call. Germline V gene lookup returns CDR1 SEHNR and CDR2 FQNEAQ (reference sequence). Trimming stripped 1 base from V and 2 bases from J, with 8 bases between. CDR3 length equals 14 residues. The chain's CDR3 is CASSLVTLNTEAFF. The CDR3, as DNA: TGTGCCAGCAGCTTAGTCACCCTAAACACTGAAGCTTTCTTT.

CDR3 DNA: TGTGCCAGTAGTATGAGGCAGGCTGGGTCCAAAAACATTCAGTACTTC. The encoded protein is CASSMRQAGSKNIQYF. The gene calls are TRBV19 and TRBJ2-4, with D unclear. V lost 3 bases and J 2 bases, leaving 14 bases between the germline ends. The CDR3 runs 16 residues. The germline V gene has CDR1 LNHDA and CDR2 SQIVND (reference sequence).

This sequence joins TRBV5-4 and TRBJ1-6; possible D gene TRBD1, 6 bases. Looked up from germline, CDR1 is SGHNT and CDR2 is YYREEE (reference sequence). The CDR3 runs to 16 residues. Between the trimmed V and J ends, which lost 0 bases and 7 bases, there was a span of 14 bases. DNA for the CDR3: TGTGCCAGCAGCTTGGGGGCGGGCGGGGGCAATTCACCCCTCCACTTT. Protein product: CASSLGAGGGNSPLHF.

The chain is built from TRBV7-9 and TRBJ2-1, with TRBD1 identical over 8 bases. CDR3 length equals 13 residues. Looked up from germline, CDR1 is SEHNR and CDR2 is FQNEAQ (reference sequence). V dropped 5 bases and J dropped 10; count of bases not matched to a gene: 7. DNA for the CDR3: TGTGCCAGCAGCAAGGACAGGGTTAGCGAGCAGTTCTTC. This codes for CASSKDRVSEQFF.

The V gene is TRBV7-2, the J gene TRBJ2-7; D is tentatively TRBD1 or TRBD2 (5 bases each). Germline assignment: CDR1 SGHTA and CDR2 FQGNSA. V was shortened by 8 bases and J by 2 bases, with 16 bases between the two germline ends. The CDR3 length is 14 residues. The CDR3 loop is CASAWGGGAYEQYF. The CDR3 region has the DNA TGTGCCAGCGCCTGGGGCGGAGGCGCCTACGAGCAGTACTTC.

In regard to this clone: The junction shows a germline mismatch at one end, possibly a read error. This rearrangement joins TRBV7-7 to TRBJ2-5; D unclear. Germline V gene lookup returns CDR1 SSHAT and CDR2 FNYEAQ (reference sequence). CDR3 length: 14 residues. CDR3 protein: CASSLGGVGETQYF. CDR3 bases: TGTGCTAGCAGCTTAGGCGGCGTAGGAGAGACCCAGTACTTC.